A selection of T cell receptor beta chains follows, all from one sample in a study of T-cell reconstitution after alpha-beta-depleted transplantation in children. Each CDR3 protein is one row after TCRdb ran MiXCR on the PCR reads. The sample gives about 300,000 distinct CDR3 sequences, around a tenth of which show up once; around 7.6% is in the top ten. Sequencing was performed on PBMCs, taken before TCRalphabeta/CD19-depleted stem cell transplant. The receptors here all came from a boy under two years old with acute myeloid leukemia, due to receive a stem cell transplant. The CDR3 runs from the conserved cysteine through the conserved F or W. The D gene is left open where the match is weak.

d_gene: TRBD1; v_gene: TRBV29-1; j_gene: TRBJ2-3; CDR3aa: CSVEPGTDTDTQYF
d_gene: TRBD2; v_gene: TRBV7-7; j_gene: TRBJ2-1; CDR3aa: CASSVGTTSYNEQFF
d_gene: .; v_gene: TRBV3-1; j_gene: TRBJ1-4; CDR3aa: CASSQGATTTNEKLFF
d_gene: .; v_gene: TRBV6-5; j_gene: TRBJ1-6; CDR3aa: CASGLYSPNSPLHF
d_gene: .; v_gene: TRBV24-1; j_gene: TRBJ1-2; CDR3aa: CATSDLGHPYGYTF
d_gene: TRBD1; v_gene: TRBV4-3; j_gene: TRBJ2-7; CDR3aa: CASSRAGTGGEQYF
d_gene: .; v_gene: TRBV12-3/TRBV12-4; j_gene: TRBJ2-7; CDR3aa: CASTCRDYEQYF
d_gene: TRBD1; v_gene: TRBV5-1; j_gene: TRBJ1-2; CDR3aa: CASSEQGFGYTF
d_gene: .; v_gene: TRBV7-2; j_gene: TRBJ2-3; CDR3aa: CASSLRRRESTDTQYF
d_gene: .; v_gene: TRBV28; j_gene: TRBJ1-1; CDR3aa: CASRFLDTLATFF
d_gene: .; v_gene: TRBV6-1; j_gene: TRBJ1-6; CDR3aa: CATSGDSPLHF
d_gene: .; v_gene: TRBV5-8; j_gene: TRBJ1-2; CDR3aa: CASSPWGGKDYGYTF
d_gene: .; v_gene: TRBV11-2; j_gene: TRBJ2-7; CDR3aa: CASSTRVLEQYF
d_gene: .; v_gene: TRBV21-1; j_gene: TRBJ1-2; CDR3aa: CASSKILLGREEGYTF
d_gene: .; v_gene: TRBV28; j_gene: TRBJ2-1; CDR3aa: CASSVPGRNEQFF
d_gene: TRBD2; v_gene: TRBV12-3/TRBV12-4; j_gene: TRBJ2-3; CDR3aa: CASSWTRGGITDTQYF
d_gene: TRBD2; v_gene: TRBV5-6; j_gene: TRBJ2-7; CDR3aa: CASSLLPAGDYPYEQYF
d_gene: .; v_gene: TRBV6-2/TRBV6-3; j_gene: TRBJ2-1; CDR3aa: CASSYGASFQFF
d_gene: .; v_gene: TRBV6-2/TRBV6-3; j_gene: TRBJ2-4; CDR3aa: CASSYGIQEALAKNIQYF
d_gene: .; v_gene: TRBV28; j_gene: TRBJ2-7; CDR3aa: CASHRVGEQYF
d_gene: .; v_gene: TRBV29-1; j_gene: TRBJ2-1; CDR3aa: CSVPWASPNEQFF
d_gene: .; v_gene: TRBV5-5; j_gene: TRBJ1-5; CDR3aa: CASSLREYSNQPQHF
d_gene: .; v_gene: TRBV11-2; j_gene: TRBJ2-6; CDR3aa: CASSLGPDRLSGANVLTF
d_gene: .; v_gene: TRBV24-1; j_gene: TRBJ2-7; CDR3aa: CATSDSSGPYYEQYF
d_gene: .; v_gene: TRBV10-3; j_gene: TRBJ2-7; CDR3aa: CASSLSSTYDSYEQYF
d_gene: TRBD2; v_gene: TRBV20-1; j_gene: TRBJ2-3; CDR3aa: CSARDLWGLAGEDGTDTQYF
d_gene: .; v_gene: TRBV21-1; j_gene: TRBJ2-7; CDR3aa: CASSPHADSYSSYEQYF
d_gene: .; v_gene: TRBV6-5; j_gene: TRBJ2-5; CDR3aa: CASSYGRRRETQYF
d_gene: .; v_gene: TRBV5-1; j_gene: TRBJ2-5; CDR3aa: CASSWSGPKETQYF
d_gene: .; v_gene: TRBV28; j_gene: TRBJ2-7; CDR3aa: CASSRPGPLYEQYF
d_gene: .; v_gene: TRBV7-9; j_gene: TRBJ1-1; CDR3aa: CASSLVTLTEAFF
d_gene: .; v_gene: TRBV5-1; j_gene: TRBJ2-1; CDR3aa: CASSLAGREPLWDEQFF
d_gene: .; v_gene: TRBV7-9; j_gene: TRBJ2-4; CDR3aa: CASTPGGDNIQYF
d_gene: .; v_gene: TRBV14; j_gene: TRBJ1-1; CDR3aa: CASSRSWDNTEAFF
d_gene: .; v_gene: TRBV7-9; j_gene: TRBJ1-1; CDR3aa: CASSTSARGTSRAFF
d_gene: TRBD1; v_gene: TRBV9; j_gene: TRBJ1-2; CDR3aa: CASSVDRGFYGYTF
d_gene: .; v_gene: TRBV19; j_gene: TRBJ2-6; CDR3aa: CASSSRGRTNVLTF
d_gene: TRBD2; v_gene: TRBV7-6; j_gene: TRBJ2-1; CDR3aa: CASTLDSGNSYNEQFF
d_gene: .; v_gene: TRBV10-3; j_gene: TRBJ2-7; CDR3aa: CAISETETATYEQYF
d_gene: .; v_gene: TRBV20-1; j_gene: TRBJ1-2; CDR3aa: CSAPDSNYGYTF
d_gene: TRBD1; v_gene: TRBV7-9; j_gene: TRBJ2-7; CDR3aa: CASSPRGRRVYEQYF
d_gene: TRBD2; v_gene: TRBV5-1; j_gene: TRBJ2-2; CDR3aa: CASSLGYSGSATGELFF